Below, one T cell receptor beta chain is given with its context. The CDR3 is 15 amino acids. With 4 bases clipped from V and 0 bases from J, the junction kept 6 bases outside the gene matches. Germline CDR1 and CDR2: SGHRS and YFSETQ. These data belong to a study of cytomegalovirus exposure and HLA in healthy donors. The PCR employed 60 Vbeta primers together with 13 Jbeta primers. Data came from immunoSEQ multiplex PCR; TCRdb stores just in-frame clones and leaves some out. The sample has under 150,000 clones; more than 60% are singletons. Source material: PBMCs. The V call is TRBV5-1, the J call TRBJ2-5, with 7 bases that match TRBD2. The source is a woman aged 50 to 65 in good health and CMV-seropositive. CDR3 sequence: CASSQGLEYQETQYF. Written as DNA, the CDR3 is TGCGCCAGCAGCCAAGGACTAGAGTACCAAGAGACCCAGTACTTC.